Listed below are T cell receptor beta chains from one sample, sequenced in a study of molecular identifiers for immune sequencing clone quantification. TCRdb processed the PCR reads anew with MiXCR; each CDR3 protein has one entry. The sample lists about half a million distinct CDR3 sequences, about a fifth occurring once. Material for sequencing was naive CD8+ T cells from blood, with Jurkat cell RNA spiked in. The receptors were sampled from a human donor in good health. Some libraries in this study had Jurkat cell RNA spiked in. The CDR3 runs from the conserved cysteine through the conserved F or W. D genes are given only for firm matches. Size values are once, few and many counts, or a class for expanded clones, and some rows have none.

d_call	v_call	clone_size	j_call	cdr3_nt	cdr3_aa
-	TRBV7-6	-	TRBJ2-6	TGTGCCAGCAGCGCCCACCCCGCCTTTTCTGGGGCCAACGTCCTGACTTTC	CASSAHPAFSGANVLTF
TRBD2	TRBV7-6	once	TRBJ2-1	TGTGCCAGCAGCTTAGATGGGGGCGGGGGGGTTTACAATGGGCAGTTCTTC	CASSLDGGGGVYNGQFF
-	TRBV5-6	many	TRBJ2-1	TGTGCCAGCAGCTCTACTCCCCCCAATGAGCAGTTCTTC	CASSSTPPNEQFF
-	TRBV29-1	few	TRBJ2-3	TGCAGCGTTGATGGGTGGGGCACAGATACGCAGTATTTT	CSVDGWGTDTQYF
-	TRBV29-1	many	TRBJ2-7	TGCAGCGTTGCAGTGGCCGCCTACGAGCAGTACTTC	CSVAVAAYEQYF
TRBD2	TRBV4-3	many	TRBJ2-7	TGCGCCAGCAGCCAAATACTAGCGGGAGAATACGAGCAGTACTTC	CASSQILAGEYEQYF
TRBD2	TRBV27	-	TRBJ2-1	TGTGCCAGCAGTTTATTCTTAGCGGGGGAGCAGTTCTTC	CASSLFLAGEQFF
-	TRBV29-1	once	TRBJ2-3	TGCAGCGTTGAAGATCTAGGAAATATTAGTCCAGATACGCAGTATTTT	CSVEDLGNISPDTQYF
-	TRBV28	many	TRBJ2-3	TGTGCCAGCAGCCTTAAACCCGCTCGTACTAGCACAGATACGCAGTATTTT	CASSLKPARTSTDTQYF
-	TRBV7-6	many	TRBJ2-3	TGTGCCAGCAGCCAGAACGGGGGTTGGGACACAGATACGCAGTATTTT	CASSQNGGWDTDTQYF
-	TRBV6-5	-	TRBJ2-6	TGTGCCAGCAGTTACGAACAGGGGGCCAACGTCCTGACTTTC	CASSYEQGANVLTF
-	TRBV9	-	TRBJ1-6	TGTGCCAGCAGCGCCCCTCTTCCCGGGCCTAATTCACCCCTCCACTTT	CASSAPLPGPNSPLHF
TRBD2	TRBV27	few	TRBJ2-3	TGTGCCAGCAGTTTGAATTCACTAGCGGGGGAGTTTAGCACAGATACGCAGTATTTT	CASSLNSLAGEFSTDTQYF
TRBD2	TRBV5-1	many	TRBJ2-1	TGCGCCAGCAGCTTTATAACTAGCGGGGGGGCGAATGAGCAGTTCTTC	CASSFITSGGANEQFF
-	TRBV4-3	many	TRBJ2-7	TGCGCCAGCAGCCAAGTCGCAGATTCCTACGAGCAGTACTTC	CASSQVADSYEQYF
-	TRBV30	many	TRBJ1-1	TGTGCCTGGAGTGTAGTAGAGAACACTGAAGCTTTCTTT	CAWSVVENTEAFF
-	TRBV7-2	few	TRBJ2-1	TGTGCCAGCAGCTTATTCGAGCAGCTTAGGGAGCAGTTCTTC	CASSLFEQLREQFF
-	TRBV12-5	-	TRBJ1-5	TGTGCTAGTGGTTTGGTAAAGGCGGATGGGTATTCGCCCCAGCATTTT	CASGLVKADGYSPQHF
-	TRBV19	-	TRBJ2-6	TGTGCCAGTAGTCCGCGGCAGGGATTCGGGGCCAACGTCCTGACTTTC	CASSPRQGFGANVLTF
TRBD2	TRBV28	-	TRBJ2-3	TGTGCCAGCAGTCCGCTAGCGGGAAGCACAGATGCGCAGTATTTT	CASSPLAGSTDAQYF
TRBD1	TRBV20-1	few	TRBJ2-3	TGCAGTGCCCCATTCCCCCGCGTTACAGGGGGCGGCACAGATACGCAGTATTTT	CSAPFPRVTGGGTDTQYF
-	TRBV23-1	many	TRBJ2-5	TGCGCCAGCAGCCCTAGCCTCCAAGAGACCCAGTACTTC	CASSPSLQETQYF
-	TRBV12-3/TRBV12-4	many	TRBJ1-5	TGTGCCAGCAGCCACCAGACCGGTCAGCCCCAGCATTTT	CASSHQTGQPQHF
-	TRBV12-3/TRBV12-4	-	TRBJ1-1	TGTGCCAGCAGGGGGATCCACACTGAAGCTTTCTTT	CASRGIHTEAFF
TRBD1	TRBV6-1	-	TRBJ1-5	TGTGCCAGCAGTGCTAACAGGGGGTATAGCAATCAGCCCCAGCATTTT	CASSANRGYSNQPQHF
-	TRBV19	few	TRBJ2-7	TGTGCCAGTAGTATTGGGTCCCGAGGGTATCCCTACGAGCAGTACTTC	CASSIGSRGYPYEQYF
-	TRBV11-2	few	TRBJ2-3	TGTGCCAGCAGCCCCCGGGACCACACAGATACGCAGTATTTT	CASSPRDHTDTQYF
-	TRBV28	few	TRBJ1-5	TGTGCCAGCAGTTTATCAGTCAGTCAGCCCCAGCATTTT	CASSLSVSQPQHF
-	TRBV4-1	few	TRBJ1-5	TGCGCCAGCAGCCAAGATTGGGGGACTTATAGCAATCAGCCCCAGCATTTT	CASSQDWGTYSNQPQHF